A single sample gave rise to the 20 T cell receptor beta chains below, sequenced in a study of shared clonotypes between healthy human individuals (dated by TCRdb to 2020 to 2022). Library preparation was by the immunoSEQ multiplex PCR assay. Sourced from immuneACCESS, this table was stored by TCRdb with only in-frame sequences that have V and J called. A share of the clones is absent; for the studies checked, an unresolved V gene accounts for under half, and the remainder has no known explanation. The sample table contains approximately 95,000 clones; only one count was recorded for about two thirds of them. The top ten hold about 42% of the sample. The sequencing sample was made of memory CD8+ T cells sorted from blood. What the cell subset or site label conveys for this sample: CD45RO+ cells pooled with CCR7-negative TemRA cells. The receptors derive from a man aged 30-40 years in good health.

The rearrangement uses TRBV30 and TRBJ2-2; tentatively, D is TRBD2 (6 bases). The CDR3 has 14 amino acids. V gave up 3 bases and J gave up 0 bases, with 8 bases separating them. Germline values: CDR1 GTSNPN, CDR2 SVGIG (reference sequence). The CDR3 loop is CAWRRDSNTGELFF. The CDR3 nucleotides read TGTGCCTGGAGACGGGACTCGAACACCGGGGAGCTGTTTTTT.

This sequence joins TRBV6-1 and TRBJ2-4; 9 nucleotides match TRBD2. The J segment lost 14 bases and the V segment lost 1 base, leaving 9 bases of the junction unmatched. This CDR3 is built from 14 residues. CDR1 and CDR2 from the germline V gene are MNHNS and SASEGT. In nucleotides, the CDR3 is TGTGCCAGCAGTGAAGGGACTAGCGTTCTTGTTAAGTACTTC. Its protein is CASSEGTSVLVKYF.

This clone was seen a few times. The rearrangement links TRBV9 to TRBJ2-5; unclear D gene. Looked up from germline, CDR1 is SGDLS and CDR2 is YYNGEE. The CDR3 covers 15 residues. Trimming took off 0 bases at V and 2 bases at J, with 11 bases between the two ends. For the CDR3, the DNA is TGTGCCAGCAGCGTAGACCAGACCCGACAAGAGACCCAGTACTTC. Its translation: CASSVDQTRQETQYF. Variable domain in full (rest from reference TRBV9 and TRBJ2-5): DSGVTQTPKHLITATGQRVTLRCSPRSGDLSVYWYQQSLDQGLQFLIQYYNGEERAKGNILERFSAQQFPDLHSELNLSSLELGDSALYFCASSVDQTRQETQYFGPGTRLLVL.

The chain combines TRBV28 with TRBJ2-2, with TRBD2 identical over 10 bases. CDR1 is MDHEN and CDR2 is SYDVKM in the germline V gene. The CDR3 contains 16 residues. V was clipped by 6 bases and J by 1 base; unmatched bases: 5. CDR3 sequence reads: CASSYASGGNTGELFF. CDR3 DNA: TGTGCCAGCAGCTACGCTAGCGGGGGGAACACCGGGGAGCTGTTTTTT.

V gene TRBV28 combines with J gene TRBJ2-7; the match to TRBD2 covers 7 bases. The germline V gene encodes CDR1 MDHEN and CDR2 SYDVKM. The CDR3 spans 13 residues. V lost 4 bases and J lost 1; bases outside the gene matches: 1. For the CDR3, the DNA is TGTGCCAGCAGTTCGGGGGGATCCTACGAGCAGTACTTC. This codes for CASSSGGSYEQYF.

V is TRBV5-4 and J is TRBJ1-2; D uncertain. V was shortened by 5 bases and J by 2 bases, with 10 bases between the two germline ends. There are 13 residues in the CDR3. Germline V gene data show CDR1 as SGHNT and CDR2 as YYREEE (reference sequence). The CDR3: CASRTNFNYGYTF. CDR3 DNA sequence: TGTGCCAGCAGAACAAATTTCAACTATGGCTACACCTTC.

The chain is built from TRBV25-1 and TRBJ2-7; D possibly corresponds to TRBD1 (5 bases). Looked up from germline, CDR1 is MGHDK and CDR2 is SYGVNS. Trimming stripped 4 bases from V and 2 bases from J, with 12 bases between. There are 14 residues in the CDR3. CDR3 sequence (DNA): TGTGCCAGCAGTGGTGGTAGGGGTACCTACGAGCAGTACTTC. This gives the protein CASSGGRGTYEQYF.

V gene TRBV6-5 combines with J gene TRBJ2-1; 7 positions match TRBD1. V was pared by 6 bases and J by 6 bases, with 8 bases of the junction left unmatched. Germline CDR1 reads MNHEY; CDR2 reads SVGAGI. This CDR3 comprises 14 residues. The CDR3 here is CASSGQASGNEQFF. The CDR3 DNA reads as TGTGCCAGCAGCGGACAGGCCTCGGGCAATGAGCAGTTCTTC.

CDR3 DNA sequence: TGTGCCAGCAGTCCAAGCGGACAGGGGCTCGAGCAGTACTTC. This gives the protein CASSPSGQGLEQYF. J is TRBJ2-7 and V is TRBV27, with 9 bases that match TRBD1. The length of the CDR3 is 14 residues. The V segment lost 5 bases and the J segment 6 bases; nucleotides outside the gene matches: 8. Germline assignment: CDR1 MNHEY and CDR2 SMNVEV (reference sequence).

A word on this clone: One junction end does not reproduce the germline sequence, and a read error may be involved. As DNA, the CDR3 is TGCCTCTTTCCTCAGCCCCAGCATTTT. It yields the protein CLFPQPQHF. V is TRBV19 and J is TRBJ1-5; D is unclear. This CDR3 is 9 amino acids long. The germline V gene has CDR1 LNHDA and CDR2 SQIVND (reference sequence).

V and J are TRBV27 and TRBJ2-1; 12 bases line up with TRBD2. CDR1 and CDR2 (germline): MNHEY, SMNVEV (reference sequence). This CDR3 has 15 residues. J gave up 6 bases and V 1 base, and 1 base lay outside the gene matches. The DNA for the CDR3 is TGTGCCAGCAGTTTATGGACTAGCGGGACCAATGAGCAGTTCTTC. Residues: CASSLWTSGTNEQFF.

The genes are TRBV5-4 and TRBJ1-1; a possible D gene is TRBD1 (6 bases). The germline V gene encodes CDR1 SGHNT and CDR2 YYREEE (reference sequence). Between the trimmed V and J ends, which lost 3 bases and 0 bases, there was a span of 9 bases. The CDR3 has 14 amino acids. The CDR3 DNA reads TGTGCCAGCAGCTCGGGGGCATTGAACACTGAAGCTTTCTTT. Translating gives CASSSGALNTEAFF.

The rearrangement links TRBV13 to TRBJ2-1, with 11 bases fitting TRBD2. With V trimmed by 1 base and J by 7 bases, 3 bases remained unmatched. Per germline, CDR1 PRHDT and CDR2 FYEKMQ (reference sequence). This CDR3 contains 15 residues. The CDR3 is CASSLVAGGPNEQFF. CDR3 nucleotides: TGTGCCAGCAGCTTAGTAGCGGGAGGGCCAAATGAGCAGTTCTTC.

A few counts support this clone. The V gene is TRBV7-9, the J gene TRBJ2-2, with 11 positions matching TRBD2. Germline assignment: CDR1 SEHNR and CDR2 FQNEAQ (reference sequence). The CDR3 covers 13 residues. The trim removed 11 bases at V and 6 bases at J, leaving 5 bases unmatched. CDR3 DNA sequence: TGTGCCGAGGAGACTAGCGGGGCCGGGGAGCTGTTTTTT. Amino acid sequence: CAEETSGAGELFF.

The rearrangement joins TRBV2 to TRBJ2-4; 7 nucleotides align to TRBD1. This CDR3 is 15 amino acids long. V trimming: 5 bases; J trimming: 1 base; junction bases outside the gene matches: 5. Germline V gene data show CDR1 as SNHLY and CDR2 as FYNNEI. This CDR3 is CASSQTTGAKNIQYF. Written as DNA, the CDR3 is TGTGCCAGCAGTCAGACGACAGGGGCCAAAAACATTCAGTACTTC.

This chain's CDR3 is CAIGPTSGRARSEQYF. CDR3 coding DNA: TGTGCCATCGGTCCGACTAGCGGGAGGGCCCGCAGCGAGCAGTACTTC. This chain joins TRBV10-3 and TRBJ2-7; TRBD2 aligns across 14 bases. The CDR3 runs 16 residues. Germline CDR1 ENHRY, CDR2 SYGVKD. The ends lost 8 bases at V and 6 bases at J; junction bases unmatched: 12.

This clone was found many times. V usage is TRBV28 and J usage is TRBJ2-1; D is unresolved. The ends were cut back, 8 bases at V and 2 bases at J, with 4 bases in the middle. The CDR3 is 11 amino acids. The germline V gene has CDR1 MDHEN and CDR2 SYDVKM. The CDR3: CASGTYNEQFF. The DNA for the CDR3 is TGTGCCAGCGGGACCTACAATGAGCAGTTCTTC.

The chain recombines TRBV18 with TRBJ2-5; 7 nucleotides align to TRBD1. CDR3 length equals 15 residues. V dropped 2 bases and J dropped 5; count of bases not matched to a gene: 8. Germline V gene sequence: CDR1 KGHSH, CDR2 LQKENI. CDR3 region: CASSPNRGGSETQYF. CDR3 DNA sequence: TGTGCCAGCTCACCAAACAGGGGTGGCTCGGAGACCCAGTACTTC.

The V call is TRBV11-3, the J call TRBJ2-7; 12 bases align to TRBD2. The junction had 7 bases not matched to a gene; V was cut back by 3 bases and J by 7 bases. The CDR3 extends over 15 amino acids. Germline CDR1 reads SGHNT; CDR2 reads YENEEA. The CDR3 DNA reads TGTGCCAGCAGCTTCCGACTAGCGGGAGTAGATGAGCAGTACTTC. Protein product: CASSFRLAGVDEQYF.

CDR3 sequence (DNA): TGTGCCAGCAGTCCCTCCGGTGGGGGGATCTCCTACGAGCAGTACTTC. This translates into CASSPSGGGISYEQYF. The chain links TRBV27 to TRBJ2-7; TRBD2 might be the D (6 bases). The CDR3 runs to 16 residues. V gave up 5 bases and J gave up 0 bases, with 17 bases separating them. CDR1 MNHEY and CDR2 SMNVEV come from the germline V gene (reference sequence).